This T cell receptor beta chain derives from a study of PD-1 blockade in classical Hodgkin lymphoma. Noted time point: newly diagnosed, previously untreated cHL patient sample. Magnetic negative selection of thawed PBMCs was the method by which CD4+ T cells were purified. CDR1 is LGHNT, CDR2 FRNRAP, per germline. This CDR3 is built from 14 residues. V lost 6 bases, J lost 1 base, and 10 bases lay in between. Profiled with immunoSEQ multiplex PCR; TCRdb holds only in-frame clones, not every one. The sample yields about 35,000 clones, roughly 91% seen once. The TCR sequence derives from a human donor with classical Hodgkin lymphoma. The sequencing sample was made of CD4+ T cells from blood. V is TRBV12-5 and J is TRBJ1-3, with D perhaps TRBD1 (6 bases). The chain's CDR3 is CASGGGLSGNTIYF. CDR3 nucleotide sequence: TGTGCTAGTGGGGGGGGGCTTTCTGGAAACACCATATATTTT.